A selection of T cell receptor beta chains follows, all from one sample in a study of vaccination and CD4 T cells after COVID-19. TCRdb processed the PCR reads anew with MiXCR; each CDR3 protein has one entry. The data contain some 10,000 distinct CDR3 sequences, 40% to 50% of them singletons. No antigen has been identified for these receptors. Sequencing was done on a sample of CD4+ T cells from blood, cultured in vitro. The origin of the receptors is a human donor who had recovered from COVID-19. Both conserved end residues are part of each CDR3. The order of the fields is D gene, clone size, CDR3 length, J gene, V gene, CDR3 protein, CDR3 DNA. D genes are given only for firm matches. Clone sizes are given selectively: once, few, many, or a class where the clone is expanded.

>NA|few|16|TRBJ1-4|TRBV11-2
CASSSDFSTVYEKLFF
TGTGCCAGCAGCTCCGACTTTTCGACAGTGTATGAAAAACTGTTTTTT
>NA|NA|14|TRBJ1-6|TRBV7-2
CASSLARDNSPLHF
TGTGCCAGCAGCTTAGCCCGGGATAATTCACCCCTCCACTTT
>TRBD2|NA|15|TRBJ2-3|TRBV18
CASSPVGGGSDTQYF
TGTGCCAGCTCACCGGTTGGCGGGGGGTCAGATACGCAGTATTTT
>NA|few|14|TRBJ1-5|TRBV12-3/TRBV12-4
CASSADFPDQPQHF
TGTGCCAGCAGCGCGGATTTTCCTGATCAGCCCCAGCATTTT
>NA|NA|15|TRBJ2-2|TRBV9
CASSVYQGGTGELFF
TGTGCCAGCAGCGTATACCAGGGGGGGACCGGGGAGCTGTTTTTT
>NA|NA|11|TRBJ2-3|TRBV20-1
CSATSTDTQYF
TGCAGTGCTACCAGCACAGATACGCAGTATTTT
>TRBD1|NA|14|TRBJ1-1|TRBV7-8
CASSHQQGGAEAFF
TGTGCCAGCAGCCACCAACAGGGGGGCGCTGAAGCTTTCTTT
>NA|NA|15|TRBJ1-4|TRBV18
CASSPPTEGREKLFF
TGTGCCAGCTCACCACCAACCGAGGGTCGGGAAAAACTGTTTTTT
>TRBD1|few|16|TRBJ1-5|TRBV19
CASSIPPLTGGSPQHF
TGTGCCAGTAGTATCCCCCCTCTGACAGGGGGCTCGCCCCAGCATTTT
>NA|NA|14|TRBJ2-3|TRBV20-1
CSAMWGAGTDTQYF
TGCAGTGCTATGTGGGGGGCAGGCACAGATACGCAGTATTTT
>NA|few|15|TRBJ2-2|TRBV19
CASSIARVGTGELFF
TGTGCCAGTAGTATTGCCAGGGTGGGGACCGGGGAGCTGTTTTTT
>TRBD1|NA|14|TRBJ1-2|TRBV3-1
CASSQGTGGRGYTF
TGTGCCAGCAGCCAAGGGACAGGGGGCAGGGGCTACACCTTC
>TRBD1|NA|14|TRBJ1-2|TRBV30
CAWSIRQGGYGYTF
TGTGCCTGGAGTATTCGTCAGGGGGGCTATGGCTACACCTTC
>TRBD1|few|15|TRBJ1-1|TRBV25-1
CASSEPHRGHTEAFF
TGTGCCAGCAGTGAACCCCACAGGGGGCACACTGAAGCTTTCTTT
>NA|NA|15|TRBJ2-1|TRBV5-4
CASMIGGGPTDEQFF
TGTGCCTCGATGATCGGAGGGGGGCCGACAGATGAGCAGTTCTTC
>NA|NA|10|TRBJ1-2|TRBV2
CASSETTPSF
TGTGCCAGCAGTGAGACGACACCCTCCTTC
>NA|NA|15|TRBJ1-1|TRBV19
CASSMGAGDVTEAFF
TGTGCCAGTAGTATGGGGGCCGGAGATGTCACTGAAGCTTTCTTT
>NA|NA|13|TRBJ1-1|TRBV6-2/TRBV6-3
CASRSGPGVEAFF
TGTGCCAGCAGGTCCGGTCCGGGCGTCGAAGCTTTCTTT
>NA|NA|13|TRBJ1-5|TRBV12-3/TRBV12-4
CASSRTENQPQHF
TGTGCCAGCAGTAGGACAGAGAATCAGCCCCAGCATTTT
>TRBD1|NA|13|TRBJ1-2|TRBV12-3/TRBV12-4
CASRMTGVYGYTF
TGTGCCAGCAGAATGACAGGGGTCTATGGCTACACCTTC
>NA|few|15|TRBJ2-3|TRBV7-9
CASSLRGGSTDTQYF
TGTGCCAGCAGCTTAAGAGGGGGGAGCACAGATACGCAGTATTTT
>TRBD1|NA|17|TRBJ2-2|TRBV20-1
CSARDWGRQGDTGELFF
TGCAGTGCTCGGGATTGGGGGAGACAGGGAGACACCGGGGAGCTGTTTTTT
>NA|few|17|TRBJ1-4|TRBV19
CASSVGQGRRTNEKLFF
TGTGCCAGTAGTGTAGGCCAGGGGAGAAGGACTAATGAAAAACTGTTTTTT
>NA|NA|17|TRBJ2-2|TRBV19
CASSALTGGQETGELFF
TGTGCCAGTAGCGCTCTTACGGGGGGCCAGGAAACCGGGGAGCTGTTTTTT
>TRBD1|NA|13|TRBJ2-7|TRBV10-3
CATGGQGKTEQYF
TGTGCCACGGGGGGACAGGGGAAAACCGAGCAGTACTTC
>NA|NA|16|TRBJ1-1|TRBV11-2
CASSFVQGPRGTEAFF
TGTGCCAGCAGCTTTGTTCAGGGCCCGCGGGGCACTGAAGCTTTCTTT
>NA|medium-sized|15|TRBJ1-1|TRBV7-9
CASSSLGGGNTEAFF
TGTGCCAGCAGCTCCCTGGGCGGGGGGAACACTGAAGCTTTCTTT
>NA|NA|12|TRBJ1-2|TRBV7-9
CASSRPRGGYTF
TGTGCCAGCAGCCGACCCAGAGGGGGCTACACCTTC